The following is a T cell receptor beta chain sequence with its context. Followed longitudinally, the Seattle patients had been enrolled during active infection. This record comes from a study of blood T cell repertoires in COVID-19. The wider study: Samples came from the United States, Italy and Spain, spanning acute and convalescent COVID-19. T cells, B-cell-depleted T cells, or PBMCs provided the cDNA or gDNA that served as material.

The V gene end was trimmed by 3 bases and the J gene end by 2 bases; junction bases not matched to a gene: 3. The CDR3 is 15 amino acids. Germline CDR1 is MRHNA and CDR2 is SNTAGT. In the authors' workflow: Amplified reference gene primers provided the basis for estimating nucleated cell counts. Profiling relied on immunoSEQ multiplex PCR, and the TCRdb table lists in-frame clones only, not all of them. V and J calls and clone size come straight from that table; D and trimming were deduced from the DNA. The sample yields 200,000 to 250,000 clones, under 85% seen once. This TCR derives from a woman at least 80 years old with COVID-19, enrolled during active disease. The genes are TRBV6-4 and TRBJ2-3, with 9 bases identical to TRBD2. Input material: peripheral blood. The CDR3 here is CASSEKRGDTDTQYF. CDR3 nucleotides: TGTGCCAGCAGTGAAAAGCGGGGGGACACAGATACGCAGTATTTT.